This passage covers 17 T cell receptor beta chains from one sample sequenced in a study of blood T cell repertoires in COVID-19. Produced via immunoSEQ multiplex PCR; TCRdb's table is partial and in-frame only. Of approximately 100,000 clones detected, roughly 76% appear once; the ten largest clones hold roughly a tenth. The source material was peripheral blood. All receptors derive from a human donor in a cohort sampled during active COVID-19.

This chain connects TRBV7-2 to TRBJ2-3; 7 nucleotides align to TRBD2. Germline V gene data show CDR1 as SGHTA and CDR2 as FQGNSA. V shed 4 bases and J 4 bases; nucleotides not matched to a gene: 8. This CDR3 comprises 15 residues. CDR3 bases: TGTGCCAGCAGCTCTAACGGACTAGTTTCAGATACGCAGTATTTT. Its protein product is CASSSNGLVSDTQYF.

This chain connects TRBV4-3 to TRBJ1-5, with D unclear. The CDR3 consists of 14 residues. Germline V CDR1 and CDR2: LGHNA, YSLEER. With 0 bases removed from V and 4 bases from J, the gap between germline ends came to 7 bases. Here the CDR3 DNA reads TGCGCCAGCAGCCAAGATTCCCGTAATCAGCCCCAGCATTTT. Amino acids: CASSQDSRNQPQHF.

The V and J genes are TRBV7-2 and TRBJ1-1, with 12 bases that match TRBD1. The CDR3 covers 18 residues. Germline V CDR1 and CDR2: SGHTA, FQGNSA. The trim removed 5 bases at V and 3 bases at J, leaving 13 bases unmatched. As DNA, the CDR3 is TGTGCCAGCAGCGACGACATTGGGACAGGGGGCGTGGACACTGAAGCTTTCTTT. It encodes CASSDDIGTGGVDTEAFF. Complete variable domain (other parts from reference TRBV7-2 and TRBJ1-1): GAGVSQSPSNKVTEKGKDVELRCDPISGHTALYWYRQSLGQGLEFLIYFQGNSAPDKSGLPSDRFSAERTGGSVSTLTIQRTQQEDSAVYLCASSDDIGTGGVDTEAFFGQGTRLTVV.

This clone has only a few counts. The chain couples TRBV11-3 to TRBJ2-1, with 16 bases aligning to TRBD2. Germline V CDR1 and CDR2: SGHNT, YENEEA. V lost 4 bases to trimming and J lost 7 bases; unmatched junction nucleotides: 13. The CDR3 extends over 19 amino acids. CDR3 sequence: CASSSSPGLAGGPGNEQFF. CDR3 in DNA: TGTGCCAGCAGCTCCAGCCCGGGACTAGCGGGAGGGCCAGGTAATGAGCAGTTCTTC.

J is TRBJ1-4 and V is TRBV10-3, with D uncertain. V was cut by 6 bases and J by 1 base, with 9 bases left in between. Germline V gives CDR1 ENHRY, CDR2 SYGVKD. The CDR3 has 14 residues. The DNA of the CDR3 is TGTGCCATCAGGGAGACGGGAACTAATGAAAAACTGTTTTTT. It codes for CAIRETGTNEKLFF.

The CDR3 DNA reads TGTGCCAGCAGGGCCGGGACAGGGAACACTGAAGCTTTCTTT. Translation: CASRAGTGNTEAFF. The genes are TRBV7-2 and TRBJ1-1, with 8 bases identical to TRBD1. The V and J ends lost 6 bases and 1 base, in that order; junction bases with no gene match: 4. CDR1 is SGHTA and CDR2 is FQGNSA in the germline V gene. This CDR3 is built from 14 residues.

This clone was seen once. The V call is TRBV5-1, the J call TRBJ1-1; a weak D match, TRBD1 (6 bases). The CDR3 contains 17 residues. V was cut by 1 base and J by 3 bases, with 19 bases left in between. Germline lookup yields CDR1 SGHRS and CDR2 YFSETQ. CDR3 amino acids: CASSLTGQPPGDTEAFF. CDR3 sequence (DNA): TGCGCCAGCAGCTTGACAGGACAGCCCCCTGGGGACACTGAAGCTTTCTTT.

The chain joins TRBV19 to TRBJ2-2; no definite D call. The germline CDR1 and CDR2 sequences are LNHDA and SQIVND (reference sequence). The CDR3 loop spans 16 amino acids. Trimming left V 0 bases short and J 3 bases short, with 11 bases between. CDR3 region: CASSIDQAGHTGELFF. DNA of the CDR3: TGTGCCAGTAGTATAGATCAAGCAGGTCACACCGGGGAGCTGTTTTTT.

The V and J genes are TRBV2 and TRBJ2-3, with D maybe TRBD1 (7 bases). V was clipped by 3 bases and J by 4 bases, with 14 bases between them. The CDR3 totals 15 residues. From germline, CDR1 is SNHLY and CDR2 FYNNEI. This CDR3 is CASSDDRAGPDTQYF. The CDR3 nucleotides are TGTGCCAGCAGTGATGACAGGGCGGGGCCAGATACGCAGTATTTT. Full variable domain (rest looked up from reference TRBV2 and TRBJ2-3): EPEVTQTPSHQVTQMGQEVILRCVPISNHLYFYWYRQILGQKVEFLVSFYNNEISEKSEIFDDQFSVERPDGSNFTLKIRSTKLEDSAMYFCASSDDRAGPDTQYFGPGTRLTVL.

The chain has TRBV11-3 and TRBJ2-1, with a weak D call TRBD2 (6 bases). The CDR3 sequence is 14 residues long. CDR1 is SGHNT, CDR2 YENEEA, per germline. The V end lost 4 bases, the J end lost 4 bases, and 11 bases lay between the germline ends. The CDR3 DNA reads as TGTGCCAGCAGCTCGGGACTGTCTTACAATGAGCAGTTCTTC. Translated, it gives CASSSGLSYNEQFF.

The V and J genes are TRBV18 and TRBJ1-2; 7 bases line up with TRBD1. Germline V gene sequence: CDR1 KGHSH, CDR2 LQKENI. J lost 3 bases, V lost 5 bases, and 3 bases had no gene match. The CDR3 covers 13 residues. CDR3 protein: CASSMTGYYGYTF. DNA of the CDR3: TGTGCCAGCTCAATGACAGGGTACTATGGCTACACCTTC.

The rearrangement joins TRBV9 to TRBJ2-1; 11 bases align to TRBD2. Germline CDR1 reads SGDLS; CDR2 reads YYNGEE. This CDR3 spans 17 amino acids. V lost 0 bases, J lost 0 bases, and 2 bases stayed unmatched. In DNA form, the CDR3 reads TGTGCCAGCAGCGTAGAAACTAGCGGGAGCTCCTACAATGAGCAGTTCTTC. It codes for CASSVETSGSSYNEQFF.

The genes are TRBV6-4 and TRBJ2-1; possible D gene TRBD1, 6 bases. The CDR3 totals 17 residues. Germline V gives CDR1 MRHNA, CDR2 SNTAGT. The V gene lost 0 bases and the J gene lost 7 bases, with 19 bases spanning the gap. The CDR3 loop is CASSDSSRGLSVNEQFF. The CDR3 DNA reads as TGTGCCAGCAGTGACTCTAGCAGGGGCCTCTCCGTTAATGAGCAGTTCTTC.

The genes are TRBV5-1 and TRBJ2-3; TRBD2 might be the D (5 bases). Trimming removed 8 bases from V and 0 bases from J, with 19 bases in between. The CDR3 runs to 16 residues. Germline assignment: CDR1 SGHRS and CDR2 YFSETQ. In nucleotides, the CDR3 is TGCGCCAGTTTCGGAGGCTCTCTCCGAAGCACAGATACGCAGTATTTT. Translating gives CASFGGSLRSTDTQYF.

V and J are TRBV4-3 and TRBJ2-7, with 9 bases matching TRBD2. This CDR3 is built from 13 residues. Trimming took 4 bases from V and 6 from J; bases not matched to a gene: 4. Germline-derived CDR1 and CDR2 are LGHNA and YSLEER. DNA of the CDR3: TGCGCCAGCAGCCGGAGCGGGGGGCTCGAGCAGTACTTC. Protein sequence: CASSRSGGLEQYF.

The rearrangement uses TRBV24-1 and TRBJ2-3, with D possibly matching TRBD2 (5 bases). Germline V CDR1 and CDR2: KGHDR, SFDVKD. The CDR3 runs to 14 residues. Trimming left V 3 bases short and J 2 bases short, with 8 bases between. CDR3 sequence reads: CATSDPGDTDTQYF. CDR3 nucleotide sequence: TGTGCCACCAGTGATCCCGGGGACACAGATACGCAGTATTTT.

This rearrangement joins TRBV19 to TRBJ1-1; D is perhaps TRBD1 (6 bases). The CDR3 loop spans 14 amino acids. The V and J ends lost 6 bases and 6 bases respectively, with 17 bases between them. Germline V CDR1 and CDR2: LNHDA, SQIVND (reference sequence). DNA of the CDR3: TGTGCCAGTAGCGAGACAGGTCTAGGACCTGAAGCTTTCTTT. The encoded protein is CASSETGLGPEAFF.